This T cell receptor beta chain emerged from a study of cytomegalovirus exposure and HLA in healthy donors. This PCR relied on a set of 60 Vbeta primers and 13 Jbeta primers. The protocol was immunoSEQ multiplex PCR, while the TCRdb copy is restricted to in-frame clones and leaves out a portion. The sample yields under 200,000 clones, more than 70% seen once. The sequence was obtained from a boy between 10 and 17 years old in good health and CMV-seronegative. Sequencing was carried out using PBMCs.

The CDR3 DNA sequence: TGTGCCAGCAGTGACTCTGGACAGGACACCGACAATGAGCAGTTCTTC. Its protein is CASSDSGQDTDNEQFF. The genes are TRBV2 and TRBJ2-1, with 7 bases lining up with TRBD1. This CDR3 has 16 amino acids. The V and J ends lost 3 bases and 5 bases, in that order; junction bases with no gene match: 10. Germline lookup yields CDR1 SNHLY and CDR2 FYNNEI.